Each of the 2 T cell receptor beta chains below was sequenced from the same sample in a study of cytomegalovirus exposure and HLA in healthy donors. The PCR had 60 Vbeta and 13 Jbeta primers. Profiling relied on immunoSEQ multiplex PCR, and the TCRdb table lists in-frame clones only, not all of them. The sample gives under 150,000 clones, approximately 70% of which show up once; about 2.6% is in the top ten. Sequenced input: PBMCs. The receptors were sampled from a woman aged 55 to 70 in good health and CMV-seropositive.

J is TRBJ2-7 and V is TRBV9; the match to TRBD1 covers 8 bases. The V and J ends lost 2 bases and 2 bases, in that order; junction bases with no gene match: 0. Looked up from germline, CDR1 is SGDLS and CDR2 is YYNGEE. The CDR3 runs to 13 residues. CDR3: CASSVTGAYEQYF. CDR3 DNA sequence: TGTGCCAGCAGCGTGACAGGGGCCTACGAGCAGTACTTC. Combining the CDR3 with reference TRBV9 and TRBJ2-7 gives the whole variable domain DSGVTQTPKHLITATGQRVTLRCSPRSGDLSVYWYQQSLDQGLQFLIQYYNGEERAKGNILERFSAQQFPDLHSELNLSSLELGDSALYFCASSVTGAYEQYFGPGTRLTVT.

In this sample, this clone turned up a few times. This chain connects TRBV29-1 to TRBJ2-6; TRBD1 matches at 9 bases. With 1 base clipped from V and 3 bases from J, the junction kept 4 bases outside the gene matches. Germline V gives CDR1 SQVTM, CDR2 ANQGSEA. This CDR3 is 16 amino acids long. The CDR3 region is CSVEGTGDLGANVLTF. DNA of the CDR3: TGCAGCGTTGAAGGGACAGGGGATCTTGGGGCCAACGTCCTGACTTTC.